This TCR beta chain was captured in a study of blood T cells in healthy people across ages. A second about 7 to 12 cycle PCR used barcoded and J-beta primers. TCRdb reprocessed the 5' RACE reads via MiXCR and lists one record per CDR3 protein. There are approximately 690,000 distinct CDR3 sequences in the sample; 58% occur only once, and more than 35% lies in the top ten. The sequenced sample was blood. This receptor was taken from a man in his 60s in good health.

This CDR3 reads CASQSYTDTQYF. The CDR3 bases are TGCGCGTCCCAGAGCTACACAGATACGCAGTATTTT. V gene TRBV20-1 combines with J gene TRBJ2-3; D is uncertain. CDR3 size: 12 residues. CDR1 and CDR2 (germline): DFQATT, SNEGSKA (reference sequence).